These 8 T cell receptor beta chains share one sample of origin, sequenced in a study of shared clonotypes between healthy human individuals. The protocol was immunoSEQ multiplex PCR, while the TCRdb copy is restricted to in-frame clones and leaves out a portion. The data show 800,000 to 950,000 clones, 95% to 97% seen once. Terminally differentiated effector memory CD45RA+ cells were excluded from the naive CD8 cells, which were CD45RO-negative and positively selected for CCR7. Specimen: naive CD8+ T cells sorted from blood. The origin of the receptors is a man aged 30-40 years in good health.

Worth noting for this clone: Other DNA sequences in this specimen translate into the identical CDR3. V and J are TRBV5-1 and TRBJ2-3; D may be TRBD1 or TRBD2 (5 bases each). Trimming removed 0 bases from V and 0 bases from J, with 8 bases in between. CDR3 size: 15 residues. Germline V gives CDR1 SGHRS, CDR2 YFSETQ. The CDR3 here is CASSLAGRSTDTQYF. CDR3 nucleotide sequence: TGCGCCAGCAGCTTGGCGGGACGGAGCACAGATACGCAGTATTTT.

This clone was counted a few times. The chain combines TRBV27 with TRBJ1-2; the D gene is possibly TRBD1 (5 bases). The CDR3 is made up of 13 amino acids. V lost 0 bases to trimming and J lost 10 bases, with 12 bases between them. Looked up from germline, CDR1 is MNHEY and CDR2 is SMNVEV (reference sequence). The chain's CDR3 is CASSLSPGRVYTF. DNA of the CDR3: TGTGCCAGCAGTTTATCCCCAGGGAGAGTCTACACCTTC.

The chain employs TRBV27 and TRBJ2-7, with 9 bases lining up with TRBD2. Germline V gene data show CDR1 as MNHEY and CDR2 as SMNVEV (reference sequence). V trimming: 5 bases; J trimming: 7 bases; junction bases outside the gene matches: 9. CDR3 size: 14 residues. CDR3 sequence (DNA): TGTGCCAGCAGTCCATTAGCGGGAGTCGGTGAGCAGTACTTC. Protein sequence: CASSPLAGVGEQYF.

The V call is TRBV6-1, the J call TRBJ2-7; D not certain. Germline assignment: CDR1 MNHNS and CDR2 SASEGT. Trimming cost V 2 bases and J 4 bases, with 15 bases left between them. This CDR3 is built from 15 residues. Written as DNA, the CDR3 is TGTGCCAGCAGTGAAAACCCGCAGGTAGGATACGAGCAGTACTTC. Translation gives CASSENPQVGYEQYF.

In nucleotides, the CDR3 is TGCGCCAGCAGCTTGTGGGGACAGGGGACCACAGATACGCAGTATTTT. The encoded protein is CASSLWGQGTTDTQYF. The chain links TRBV5-1 to TRBJ2-3; 10 bases are shared with TRBD1. Per germline, CDR1 SGHRS and CDR2 YFSETQ. Trimming at V came to 1 base and at J to 2 bases, leaving 4 bases not matched to a gene. The CDR3 consists of 16 residues.

The genes are TRBV6-5 and TRBJ1-5; D gene unclear. Between the trimmed V and J ends, which lost 0 bases and 6 bases, there was a span of 12 bases. There are 15 residues in the CDR3. CDR1 is MNHEY, CDR2 SVGAGI, per germline. The CDR3: CASSYSWLDRQPQHF. DNA for the CDR3: TGTGCCAGCAGTTACTCGTGGTTGGATCGTCAGCCCCAGCATTTT.

The CDR3 sequence: CASSIWDNEKLFF. The DNA for the CDR3 is TGTGCCAGTAGTATTTGGGATAATGAAAAACTGTTTTTT. The V call is TRBV19, the J call TRBJ1-4; no clear D gene. The germline CDR1 and CDR2 sequences are LNHDA and SQIVND (reference sequence). The CDR3 is 13 amino acids. V lost 3 bases to trimming and J lost 4 bases, with 6 bases between them.

The CDR3: CASSYTANQPQHF. In DNA form, the CDR3 reads TGTGCCAGCAGCTATACGGCCAATCAGCCCCAGCATTTT. V usage is TRBV7-9 and J usage is TRBJ1-5; D ambiguous. Germline CDR1 and CDR2: SEHNR and FQNEAQ (reference sequence). Trimming removed 4 bases from V and 3 bases from J, with 7 bases in between. The CDR3 extends over 13 amino acids.